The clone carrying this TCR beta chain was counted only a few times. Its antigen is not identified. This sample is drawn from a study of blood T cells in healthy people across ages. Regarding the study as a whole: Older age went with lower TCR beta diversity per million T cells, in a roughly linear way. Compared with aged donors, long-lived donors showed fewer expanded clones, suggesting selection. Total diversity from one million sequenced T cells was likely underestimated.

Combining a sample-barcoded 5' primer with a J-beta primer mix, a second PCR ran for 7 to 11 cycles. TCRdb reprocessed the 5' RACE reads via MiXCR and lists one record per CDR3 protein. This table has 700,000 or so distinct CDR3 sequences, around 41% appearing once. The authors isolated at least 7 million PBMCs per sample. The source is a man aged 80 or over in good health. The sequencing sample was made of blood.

The CDR3 DNA reads as TGTGCCAGCAGCCCCTCCGAAGGCATTCCCTACGAGCAGTACTTC. This encodes CASSPSEGIPYEQYF. The chain couples TRBV7-2 to TRBJ2-7, with unresolved D. Germline V lookup: CDR1 SGHTA, CDR2 FQGNSA. V shed 5 bases and J shed 2 bases, with 16 bases lying between them. The CDR3 runs to 15 residues.